Each of the 20 T cell receptor beta chains below was sequenced from the same sample in a study of CD8+ T cells in alopecia areata. Documented treatment: oral pan-JAK inhibitor, 5-10 mg twice daily. Following RNA extraction, reverse transcription yielded cDNA that acted as the sequencing template. The repertoire was sequenced with immunoSEQ multiplex PCR; TCRdb's copy has only in-frame clones and lacks some. This sample carries a few hundred thousand clones, more than 30% of them seen once, and the ten largest clones take 0.48%. The sample here was CD4+ T cells sorted from blood, taken at roughly week 30, from a patient treated with tofacitinib. These receptors all stem from a human donor with alopecia areata.

The chain joins TRBV30 to TRBJ2-3, with a weak D call TRBD1 (6 bases). The ends were cut back, 0 bases at V and 2 bases at J, with 12 bases in the middle. CDR3 length: 15 residues. The germline gives CDR1 GTSNPN, CDR2 SVGIG (reference sequence). The CDR3 nucleotides are TGTGCCTGGAGTGTAGGACAGCCTCTCACAGATACGCAGTATTTT. It yields the protein CAWSVGQPLTDTQYF.

This chain joins TRBV29-1 and TRBJ1-2; TRBD1 matches 8 bases. The CDR3 loop spans 12 amino acids. Looked up from germline, CDR1 is SQVTM and CDR2 is ANQGSEA. The ends lost 7 bases at V and 4 bases at J; junction bases unmatched: 5. The CDR3 DNA reads as TGCAGCGGGGGACAGGAGGGCTATGGCTACACCTTC. Its protein product is CSGGQEGYGYTF.

V and J are TRBV15 and TRBJ1-6, with no clear D. Between the trimmed V and J ends, which lost 0 bases and 5 bases, there was a span of 8 bases. The germline gives CDR1 LNHNV, CDR2 YYDKDF (reference sequence). The CDR3 totals 15 residues. The CDR3 sequence is CATSRDYQNNSPLHF. The CDR3 nucleotides read TGTGCCACCAGCAGAGATTACCAGAATAATTCACCCCTCCACTTT.

This clone came up a few times. The J gene is TRBJ2-1, the V gene TRBV7-2; TRBD2 matches 10 bases. The CDR3 extends over 15 amino acids. J gave up 9 bases and V 4 bases, and 9 bases lay outside the gene matches. Germline CDR1 SGHTA, CDR2 FQGNSA. This chain's CDR3 is CASSWKLAGEPEQFF. CDR3 DNA: TGTGCCAGCAGCTGGAAGCTAGCGGGAGAGCCTGAGCAGTTCTTC.

The gene calls are TRBV6-5 and TRBJ2-2, with 7 bases matching TRBD2. CDR1 and CDR2 from the germline V gene are MNHEY and SVGAGI. V shed 6 bases and J 3 bases; nucleotides not matched to a gene: 7. The CDR3 is 15 residues long. DNA of the CDR3: TGTGCCAGCAGACCGCGCGGGAGATACACCGGGGAGCTGTTTTTT. Protein product: CASRPRGRYTGELFF.

This chain links TRBV28 with TRBJ1-1; a possible D gene is TRBD1 (5 bases). The CDR3 is 14 amino acids. V shed 7 bases and J shed 4 bases, with 16 bases lying between them. Germline V gene lookup returns CDR1 MDHEN and CDR2 SYDVKM. CDR3 sequence: CASNQFRVGTEAFF. The CDR3 DNA reads as TGTGCCAGCAACCAATTCAGGGTAGGCACTGAAGCTTTCTTT.

This clone was counted between two and nine times. V and J are TRBV5-1 and TRBJ2-3; the D is unclear. The CDR3 loop spans 15 amino acids. Between the trimmed V and J ends, which lost 2 bases and 2 bases, there was a span of 12 bases. Germline values: CDR1 SGHRS, CDR2 YFSETQ. CDR3 residues: CASSLIDIITDTQYF. The CDR3 DNA reads as TGCGCCAGCAGCTTAATAGATATTATCACAGATACGCAGTATTTT.

This clone was counted at least ten times. CDR3 amino acids: CASSQDEGLAGENEQFF. CDR3 nucleotide sequence: TGCGCCAGCAGCCAAGATGAGGGACTAGCGGGAGAGAATGAGCAGTTCTTC. The gene calls are TRBV4-1 and TRBJ2-1; TRBD2 aligns across 14 bases. The ends lost 0 bases at V and 7 bases at J; junction bases unmatched: 5. Germline CDR1 and CDR2: MGHRA and YSYEKL. There are 17 residues in the CDR3.

This chain joins TRBV25-1 and TRBJ2-4, with D uncertain. This CDR3 has 14 residues. Germline V gene lookup returns CDR1 MGHDK and CDR2 SYGVNS. V was pared by 1 base and J by 0 bases, with 4 bases between. Here the CDR3 reads CASSEFGAKNIQYF. The CDR3 bases are TGTGCCAGCAGTGAATTTGGAGCCAAAAACATTCAGTACTTC.

The rearrangement links TRBV11-2 to TRBJ2-7; 12 nucleotides match TRBD2. J lost 1 base, V lost 1 base, and 11 bases had no gene match. Germline V gene data show CDR1 as SGHAT and CDR2 as FQNNGV. The CDR3 totals 19 residues. The CDR3 bases are TGTGCCAGCAGCTTAGCTCAGCTAGCGGGAGGGCCTAGGTCCTACGAGCAGTACTTC. Encoded protein: CASSLAQLAGGPRSYEQYF.

This clone has only a few counts. The gene calls are TRBV27 and TRBJ1-2; weak D call: TRBD1 (6 bases). CDR1 MNHEY and CDR2 SMNVEV come from the germline V gene (reference sequence). V lost 6 bases and J lost 0, with 20 bases in between. The CDR3 totals 17 residues. The DNA for the CDR3 is TGTGCCAGCAGACGAGGGAATGCAGGGGTAGCTAACTATGGCTACACCTTC. Its translation is CASRRGNAGVANYGYTF.

This clone was counted only a few times. The rearrangement uses TRBV6-6 and TRBJ1-1; 8 bases match TRBD1. The trim removed 5 bases at V and 4 bases at J, leaving 3 bases unmatched. This CDR3 has 13 residues. Germline V gives CDR1 MNHNY, CDR2 SVGAGI (reference sequence). The DNA for the CDR3 is TGTGCCAGCAGTCCGACAGGGGTCACTGAAGCTTTCTTT. Translated, it gives CASSPTGVTEAFF.

This clone was observed at least ten times. This chain uses TRBV7-9 with TRBJ1-6; 7 bases line up with TRBD1. This CDR3 is built from 13 residues. J gave up 9 bases and V 3 bases, and 2 bases lay outside the gene matches. CDR1 is SEHNR, CDR2 FQNEAQ, per germline (reference sequence). CDR3 residues: CASSFGTASPLHF. As DNA, the CDR3 is TGTGCCAGCAGCTTCGGGACAGCTTCACCCCTCCACTTT.

The V and J genes are TRBV19 and TRBJ1-1; a possible D gene is TRBD1 (6 bases). Germline loops: CDR1 LNHDA, CDR2 SQIVND (reference sequence). The CDR3 is 16 residues long. V was trimmed by 3 bases and J by 3 bases, leaving 17 bases between them. The CDR3 nucleotides read TGTGCCAGTAGTATCTTTTGGGGGGCATCAGACACTGAAGCTTTCTTT. Its translation is CASSIFWGASDTEAFF.

This clone came up a few times. The CDR3 DNA reads TGCGCCAGCAGCTTCGAGGGCCACAATGAGCAGTTCTTC. This translates into CASSFEGHNEQFF. The rearrangement links TRBV5-1 to TRBJ2-1; D possibly corresponds to TRBD2 (5 bases). This CDR3 is 13 amino acids long. Trimming cost V 2 bases and J 5 bases, with 8 bases left between them. Germline V gene sequence: CDR1 SGHRS, CDR2 YFSETQ. The full variable domain, in which reference TRBV5-1 and TRBJ2-1 provide the parts outside the CDR3, is KAGVTQTPRYLIKTRGQQVTLSCSPISGHRSVSWYQQTPGQGLQFLFEYFSETQRNKGNFPGRFSGRQFSNSRSEMNVSTLELGDSALYLCASSFEGHNEQFFGPGTRLTVL.

A few counts support this clone. The chain combines TRBV4-1 with TRBJ2-7, with D possibly being TRBD1 or TRBD2 (5 bases each). Germline CDR1 MGHRA, CDR2 YSYEKL. The CDR3 extends over 16 amino acids. Trimming took off 1 base at V and 2 bases at J, with 15 bases between the two ends. In nucleotides, the CDR3 is TGCGCCAGCAGCCAAGCGGGGCTAGCCGATACCTACGAGCAGTACTTC. It yields the protein CASSQAGLADTYEQYF.

This sequence joins TRBV4-1 and TRBJ2-7; possibly TRBD2 for D (6 bases). V lost 3 bases to trimming and J lost 6 bases, with 12 bases between them. Germline V gives CDR1 MGHRA, CDR2 YSYEKL. This CDR3 contains 13 residues. The CDR3 spells CASSQTTSSEQYF. The CDR3 region has the DNA TGCGCCAGCAGCCAGACCACTAGCTCCGAGCAGTACTTC.

A remark on this clone: Other DNA sequences in the same sample also yield this CDR3. This chain links TRBV25-1 with TRBJ1-2, with 7 bases matching TRBD1. The germline gives CDR1 MGHDK, CDR2 SYGVNS. Unmatched junction bases numbered 6, after V lost 6 bases and J lost 5 bases. The CDR3 has 13 residues. CDR3 loop: CASSTGDGYGYTF. CDR3 nucleotides: TGTGCCAGCAGCACAGGGGATGGGTATGGCTACACCTTC.

The rearrangement joins TRBV30 to TRBJ1-2; no firm D call. This CDR3 spans 15 amino acids. Germline values: CDR1 GTSNPN, CDR2 SVGIG (reference sequence). Trimming stripped 2 bases from V and 2 bases from J, with 15 bases between. The CDR3, as DNA: TGTGCCTGGAGTCTCCCTGGTCCGTCCAACTATGGCTACACCTTC. This sequence encodes CAWSLPGPSNYGYTF.

This clone was counted a single time. V is TRBV6-5 and J is TRBJ1-2; D unclear. In germline, CDR1 is MNHEY, CDR2 SVGAGI. Between the trimmed V and J ends, which lost 8 bases and 3 bases, there was a span of 16 bases. The CDR3 runs 14 residues. The CDR3 sequence is CASGVVGFYYGYTF. CDR3 DNA: TGTGCCAGCGGTGTTGTAGGTTTCTACTATGGCTACACCTTC.